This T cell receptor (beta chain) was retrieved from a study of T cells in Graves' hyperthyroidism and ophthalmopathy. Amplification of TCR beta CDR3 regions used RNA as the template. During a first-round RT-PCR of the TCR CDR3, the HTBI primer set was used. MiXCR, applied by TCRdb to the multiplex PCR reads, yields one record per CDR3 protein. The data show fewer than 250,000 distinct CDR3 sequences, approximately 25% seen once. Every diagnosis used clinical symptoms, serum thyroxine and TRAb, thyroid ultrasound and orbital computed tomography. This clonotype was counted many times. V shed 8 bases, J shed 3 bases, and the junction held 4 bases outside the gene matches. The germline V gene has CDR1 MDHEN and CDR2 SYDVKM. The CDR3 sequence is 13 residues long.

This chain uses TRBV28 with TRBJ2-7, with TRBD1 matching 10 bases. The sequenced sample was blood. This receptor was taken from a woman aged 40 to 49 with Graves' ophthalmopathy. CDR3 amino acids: CASWTGGSYEQYF. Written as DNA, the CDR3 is TGTGCCAGCTGGACAGGGGGTAGCTACGAGCAGTACTTC.